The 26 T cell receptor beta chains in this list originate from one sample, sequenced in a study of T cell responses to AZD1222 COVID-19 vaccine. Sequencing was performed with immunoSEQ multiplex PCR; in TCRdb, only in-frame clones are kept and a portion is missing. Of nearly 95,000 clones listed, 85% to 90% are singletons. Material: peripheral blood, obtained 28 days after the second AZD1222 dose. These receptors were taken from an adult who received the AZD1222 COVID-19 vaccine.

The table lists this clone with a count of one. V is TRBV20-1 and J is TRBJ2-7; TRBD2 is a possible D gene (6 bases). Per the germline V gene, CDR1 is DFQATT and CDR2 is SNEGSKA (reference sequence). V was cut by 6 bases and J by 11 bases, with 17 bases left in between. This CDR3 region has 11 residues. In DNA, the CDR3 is TGCAGTGCAGTGCGGGGTCCGAGGGAGTACTTC. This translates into CSAVRGPREYF.

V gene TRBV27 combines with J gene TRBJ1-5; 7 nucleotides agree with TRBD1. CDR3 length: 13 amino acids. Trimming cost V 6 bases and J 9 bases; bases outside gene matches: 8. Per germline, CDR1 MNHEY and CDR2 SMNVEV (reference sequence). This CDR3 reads CASRRTGFGPQHF. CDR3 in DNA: TGTGCCAGCAGAAGGACAGGCTTCGGGCCCCAGCATTTT.

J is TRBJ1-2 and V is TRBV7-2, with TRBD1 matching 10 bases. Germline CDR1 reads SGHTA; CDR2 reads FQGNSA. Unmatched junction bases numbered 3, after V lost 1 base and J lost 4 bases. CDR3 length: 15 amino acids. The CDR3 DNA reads TGTGCCAGCAGCTTAGTTGGGACAGGGGTCTATGGCTACACCTTC. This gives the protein CASSLVGTGVYGYTF.

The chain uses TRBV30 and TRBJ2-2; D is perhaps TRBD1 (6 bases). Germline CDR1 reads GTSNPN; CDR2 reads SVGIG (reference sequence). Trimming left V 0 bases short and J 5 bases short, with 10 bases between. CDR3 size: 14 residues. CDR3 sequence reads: CAWSVRGGTGELFF. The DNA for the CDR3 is TGTGCCTGGAGTGTACGAGGGGGAACCGGGGAGCTGTTTTTT.

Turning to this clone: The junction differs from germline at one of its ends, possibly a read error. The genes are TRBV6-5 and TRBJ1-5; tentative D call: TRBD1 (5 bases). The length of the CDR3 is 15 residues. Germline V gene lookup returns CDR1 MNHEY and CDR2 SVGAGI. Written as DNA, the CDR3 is TGTGCCAGCAGTTCAATCAGGGAGGGCAATCAGTCCCAGCATTTT. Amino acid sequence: CASSSIREGNQSQHF.

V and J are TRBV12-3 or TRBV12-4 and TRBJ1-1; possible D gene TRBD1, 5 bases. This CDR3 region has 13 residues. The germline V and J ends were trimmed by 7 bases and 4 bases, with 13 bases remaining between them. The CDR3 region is CASTNGRGTEAFF. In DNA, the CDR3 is TGTGCCAGCACTAATGGAAGGGGCACTGAAGCTTTCTTT.

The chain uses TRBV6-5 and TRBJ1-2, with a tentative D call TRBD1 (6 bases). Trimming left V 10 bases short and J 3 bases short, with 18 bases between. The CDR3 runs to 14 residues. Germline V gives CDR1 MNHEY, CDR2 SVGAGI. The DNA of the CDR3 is TGTGCCACCTCGTGGGGGGGCGCGGACTATGGCTACACCTTC. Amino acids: CATSWGGADYGYTF.

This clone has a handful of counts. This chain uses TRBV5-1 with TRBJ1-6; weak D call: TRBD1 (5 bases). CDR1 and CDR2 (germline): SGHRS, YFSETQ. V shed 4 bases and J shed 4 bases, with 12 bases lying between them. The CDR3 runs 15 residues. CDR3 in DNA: TGCGCCAGCAGCGCTCTGACAGATTATAATTCACCCCTCCACTTT. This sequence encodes CASSALTDYNSPLHF.

CDR3: CASSLVENTEAFF. The CDR3 DNA sequence: TGTGCCAGCAGCTTAGTTGAGAACACTGAAGCTTTCTTT. This chain uses TRBV11-2 with TRBJ1-1; no definite D call. The CDR3 has 13 amino acids. CDR1 is SGHAT and CDR2 is FQNNGV in the germline V gene. The V gene lost 1 base and the J gene lost 1 base, with 4 bases spanning the gap.

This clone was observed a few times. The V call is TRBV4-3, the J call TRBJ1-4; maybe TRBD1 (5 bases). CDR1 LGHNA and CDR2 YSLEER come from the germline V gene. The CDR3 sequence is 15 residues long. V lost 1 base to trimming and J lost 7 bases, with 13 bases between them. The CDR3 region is CASSQAGTAGEKLFF. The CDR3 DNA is TGCGCCAGCAGCCAAGCCGGGACCGCAGGTGAAAAACTGTTTTTT.

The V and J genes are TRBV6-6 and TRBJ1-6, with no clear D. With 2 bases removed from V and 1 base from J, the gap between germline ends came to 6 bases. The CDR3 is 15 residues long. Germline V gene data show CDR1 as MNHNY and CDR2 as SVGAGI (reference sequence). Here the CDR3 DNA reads TGTGCCAGCAGTTACAGGGAGTCCTATAATTCACCCCTCCACTTT. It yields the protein CASSYRESYNSPLHF.

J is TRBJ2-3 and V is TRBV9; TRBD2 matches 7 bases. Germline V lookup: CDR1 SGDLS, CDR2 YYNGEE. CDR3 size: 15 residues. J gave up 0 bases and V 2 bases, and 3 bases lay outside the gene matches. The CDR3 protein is CASSVRDYSTDTQYF. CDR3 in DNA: TGTGCCAGCAGCGTTCGGGACTACAGCACAGATACGCAGTATTTT. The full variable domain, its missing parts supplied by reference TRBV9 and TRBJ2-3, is DSGVTQTPKHLITATGQRVTLRCSPRSGDLSVYWYQQSLDQGLQFLIQYYNGEERAKGNILERFSAQQFPDLHSELNLSSLELGDSALYFCASSVRDYSTDTQYFGPGTRLTVL.

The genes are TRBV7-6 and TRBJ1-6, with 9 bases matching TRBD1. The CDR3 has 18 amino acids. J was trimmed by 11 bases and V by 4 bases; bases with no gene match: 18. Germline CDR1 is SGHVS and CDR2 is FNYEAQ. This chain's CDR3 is CASSWAPQGAMELPPLHF. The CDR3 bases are TGTGCCAGCAGCTGGGCACCACAGGGGGCGATGGAACTCCCACCCCTCCACTTT.

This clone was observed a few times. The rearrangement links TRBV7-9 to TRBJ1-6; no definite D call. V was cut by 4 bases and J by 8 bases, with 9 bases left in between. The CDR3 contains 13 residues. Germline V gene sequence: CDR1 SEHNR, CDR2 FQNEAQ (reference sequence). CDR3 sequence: CASSSSLDSPLHF. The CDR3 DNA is TGTGCCAGCAGCTCGTCCCTAGATTCACCCCTCCACTTT.

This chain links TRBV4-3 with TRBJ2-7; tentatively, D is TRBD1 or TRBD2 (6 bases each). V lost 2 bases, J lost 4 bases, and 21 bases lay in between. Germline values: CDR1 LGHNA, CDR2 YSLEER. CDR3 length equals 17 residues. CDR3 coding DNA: TGCGCCAGCAGCCAACAGGTCGGGGGCCGCGTGGGGTACGAGCAGTACTTC. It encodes CASSQQVGGRVGYEQYF.

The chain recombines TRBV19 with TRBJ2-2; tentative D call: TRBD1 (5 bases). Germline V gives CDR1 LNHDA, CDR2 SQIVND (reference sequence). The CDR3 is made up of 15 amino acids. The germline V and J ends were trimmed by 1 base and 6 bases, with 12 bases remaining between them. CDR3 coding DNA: TGTGCCAGTAGTATAGCCAGGGTGTTTCCCGGGGAGCTGTTTTTT. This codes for CASSIARVFPGELFF. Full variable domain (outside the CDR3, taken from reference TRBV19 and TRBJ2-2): DGGITQSPKYLFRKEGQNVTLSCEQNLNHDAMYWYRQDPGQGLRLIYYSQIVNDFQKGDIAEGYSVSREKKESFPLTVTSAQKNPTAFYLCASSIARVFPGELFFGEGSRLTVL.

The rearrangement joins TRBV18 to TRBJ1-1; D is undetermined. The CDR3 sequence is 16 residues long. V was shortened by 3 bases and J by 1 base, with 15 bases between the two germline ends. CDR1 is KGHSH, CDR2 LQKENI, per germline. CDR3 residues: CASSPRGYLRNTEAFF. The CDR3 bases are TGTGCCAGCTCACCCCGAGGGTATCTACGGAACACTGAAGCTTTCTTT.

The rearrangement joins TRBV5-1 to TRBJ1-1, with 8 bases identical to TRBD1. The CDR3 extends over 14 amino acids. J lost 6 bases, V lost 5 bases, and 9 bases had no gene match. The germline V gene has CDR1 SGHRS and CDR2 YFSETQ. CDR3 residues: CASSYPGGEPEAFF. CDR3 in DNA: TGCGCCAGCAGTTATCCAGGGGGCGAGCCTGAAGCTTTCTTT.

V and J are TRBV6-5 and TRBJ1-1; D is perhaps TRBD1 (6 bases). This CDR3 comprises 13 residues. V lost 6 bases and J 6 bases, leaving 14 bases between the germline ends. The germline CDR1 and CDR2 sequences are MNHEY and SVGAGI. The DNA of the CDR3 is TGTGCCAGCAGCTCCCACAGGGAGGCTGAAGCTTTCTTT. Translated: CASSSHREAEAFF.

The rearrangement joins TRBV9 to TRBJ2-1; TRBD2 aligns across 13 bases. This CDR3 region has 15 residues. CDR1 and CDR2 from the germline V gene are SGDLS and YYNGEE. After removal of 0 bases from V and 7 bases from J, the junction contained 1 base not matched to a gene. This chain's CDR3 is CASSVEGLAGNEQFF. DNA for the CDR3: TGTGCCAGCAGCGTAGAGGGACTAGCGGGAAATGAGCAGTTCTTC.

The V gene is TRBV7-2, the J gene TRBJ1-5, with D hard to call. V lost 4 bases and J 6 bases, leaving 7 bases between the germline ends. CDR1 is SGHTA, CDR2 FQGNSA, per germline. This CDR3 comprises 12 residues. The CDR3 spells CASSSLVQPQHF. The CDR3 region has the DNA TGTGCCAGCAGCTCTCTCGTTCAGCCCCAGCATTTT. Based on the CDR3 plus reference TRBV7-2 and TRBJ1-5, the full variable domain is GAGVSQSPSNKVTEKGKDVELRCDPISGHTALYWYRQSLGQGLEFLIYFQGNSAPDKSGLPSDRFSAERTGGSVSTLTIQRTQQEDSAVYLCASSSLVQPQHFGDGTRLSIL.

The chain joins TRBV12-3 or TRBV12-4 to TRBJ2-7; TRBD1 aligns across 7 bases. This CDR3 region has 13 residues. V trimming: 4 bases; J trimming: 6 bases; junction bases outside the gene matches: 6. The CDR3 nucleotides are TGTGCCAGCAGTTCGACAGGGTGGGGCGAGCAGTACTTC. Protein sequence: CASSSTGWGEQYF.

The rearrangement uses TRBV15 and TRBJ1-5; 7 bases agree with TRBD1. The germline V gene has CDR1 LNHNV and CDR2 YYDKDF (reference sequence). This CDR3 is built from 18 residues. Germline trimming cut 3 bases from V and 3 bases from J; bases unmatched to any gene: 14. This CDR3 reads CATSSGGRRDRLNQPQHF. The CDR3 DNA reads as TGTGCCACCAGCAGCGGAGGGCGGCGGGACAGACTCAATCAGCCCCAGCATTTT.

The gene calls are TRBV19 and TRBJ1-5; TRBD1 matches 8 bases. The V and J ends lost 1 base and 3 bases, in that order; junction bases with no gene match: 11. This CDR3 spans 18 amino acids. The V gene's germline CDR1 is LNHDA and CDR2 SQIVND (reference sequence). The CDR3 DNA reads TGTGCCAGTAGTATAGGGGGGCGGGGGACAGGTCACAATCAGCCCCAGCATTTT. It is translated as CASSIGGRGTGHNQPQHF.

The CDR3 nucleotides are TGTGCCAGCAGCCACTGGACTAAAAACAATGAGCAGTTCTTC. Translated, it gives CASSHWTKNNEQFF. The chain uses TRBV6-5 and TRBJ2-1; a weak D match, TRBD2 (6 bases). In germline, CDR1 is MNHEY, CDR2 SVGAGI. This CDR3 comprises 14 residues. Trimming pared 6 bases from V and 5 bases from J, leaving 14 bases between.

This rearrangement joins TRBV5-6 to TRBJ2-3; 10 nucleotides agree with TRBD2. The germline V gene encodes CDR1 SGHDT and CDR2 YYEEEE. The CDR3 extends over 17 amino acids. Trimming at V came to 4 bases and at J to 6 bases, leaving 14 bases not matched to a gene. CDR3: CASSERTSGKGGDTQYF. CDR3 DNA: TGTGCCAGCAGCGAAAGAACTAGCGGGAAGGGGGGTGATACGCAGTATTTT.